This T cell receptor (beta chain) was recorded in a study of graft-versus-host responses after intestinal transplantation. TCRdb's copy holds only in-frame clones and misses some; the assay was immunoSEQ multiplex PCR. The top ten hold 1.7% of the sample, which has just under 65,000 clones, 90% to 95% seen once. To note about this clone: The antigen is unknown.

The length of the CDR3 is 15 residues. V lost 0 bases, J lost 2 bases, and 11 bases lay in between. Looked up from germline, CDR1 is MNHNY and CDR2 is SVGAGI (reference sequence). This clonotype was sampled from a human donor who was the organ donor for an intestinal transplant. The chain uses TRBV6-6 and TRBJ2-7; D remains ambiguous. Material: unstimulated CD8+ T cells sorted from spleen or lymph node cells, obtained before transplant. The CDR3 loop reads CASSYSSGFAYEQYF. As DNA, the CDR3 is TGTGCCAGCAGTTACTCATCCGGGTTTGCCTACGAGCAGTACTTC.